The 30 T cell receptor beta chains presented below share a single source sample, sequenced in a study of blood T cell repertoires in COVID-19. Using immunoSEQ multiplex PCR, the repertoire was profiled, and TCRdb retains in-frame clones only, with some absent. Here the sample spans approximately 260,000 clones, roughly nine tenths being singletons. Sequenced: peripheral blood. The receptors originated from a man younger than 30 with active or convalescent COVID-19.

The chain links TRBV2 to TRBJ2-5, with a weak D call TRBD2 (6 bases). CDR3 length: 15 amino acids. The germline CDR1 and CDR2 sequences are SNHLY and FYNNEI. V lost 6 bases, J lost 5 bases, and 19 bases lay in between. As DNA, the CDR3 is TGTGCCAGCAGCCAACTCCGGGACTCGGGGGAGACCCAGTACTTC. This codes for CASSQLRDSGETQYF.

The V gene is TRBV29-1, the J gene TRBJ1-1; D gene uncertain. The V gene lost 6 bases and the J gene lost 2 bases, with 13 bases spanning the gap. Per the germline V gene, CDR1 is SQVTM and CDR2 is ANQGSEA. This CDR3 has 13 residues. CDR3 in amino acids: CSVLDRENTEAFF. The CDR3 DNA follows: TGCAGCGTCCTAGACCGAGAAAACACTGAAGCTTTCTTT.

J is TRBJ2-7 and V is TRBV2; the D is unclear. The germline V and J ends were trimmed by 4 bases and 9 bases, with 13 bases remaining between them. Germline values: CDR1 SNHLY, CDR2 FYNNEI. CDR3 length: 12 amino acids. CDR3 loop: CASSALIPLQYF. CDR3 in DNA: TGTGCCAGCAGTGCACTAATTCCTCTGCAGTACTTC. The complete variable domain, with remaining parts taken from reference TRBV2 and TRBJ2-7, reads EPEVTQTPSHQVTQMGQEVILRCVPISNHLYFYWYRQILGQKVEFLVSFYNNEISEKSEIFDDQFSVERPDGSNFTLKIRSTKLEDSAMYFCASSALIPLQYFGPGTRLTVT.

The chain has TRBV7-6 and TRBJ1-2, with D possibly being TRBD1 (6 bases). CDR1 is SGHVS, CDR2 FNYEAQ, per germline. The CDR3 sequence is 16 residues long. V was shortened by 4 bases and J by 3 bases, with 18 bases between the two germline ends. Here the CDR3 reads CASSSGGRIGDYGYTF. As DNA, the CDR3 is TGTGCCAGCAGCTCGGGGGGGCGAATAGGAGACTATGGCTACACCTTC.

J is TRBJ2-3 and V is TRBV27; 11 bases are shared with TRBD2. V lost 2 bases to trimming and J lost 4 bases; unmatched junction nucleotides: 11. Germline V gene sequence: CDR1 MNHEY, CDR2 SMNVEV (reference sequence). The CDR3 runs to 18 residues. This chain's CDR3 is CASSLLGSGGAVADTQYF. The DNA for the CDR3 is TGTGCCAGCAGTTTACTCGGTAGCGGGGGGGCCGTGGCAGATACGCAGTATTTT.

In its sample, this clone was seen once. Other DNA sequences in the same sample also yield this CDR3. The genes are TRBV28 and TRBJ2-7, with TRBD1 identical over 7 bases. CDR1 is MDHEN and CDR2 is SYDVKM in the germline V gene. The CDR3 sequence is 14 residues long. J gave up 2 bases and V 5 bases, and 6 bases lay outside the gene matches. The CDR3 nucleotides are TGTGCCAGCAGTCCCCCAGGGGGAACCTACGAGCAGTACTTC. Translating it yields CASSPPGGTYEQYF.

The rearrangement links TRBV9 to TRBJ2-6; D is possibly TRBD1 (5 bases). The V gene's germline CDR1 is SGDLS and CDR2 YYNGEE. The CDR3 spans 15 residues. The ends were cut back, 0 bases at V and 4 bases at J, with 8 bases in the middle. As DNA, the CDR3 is TGTGCCAGCAGCGTAGCAGGGTTCGGGGCCAACGTCCTGACTTTC. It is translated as CASSVAGFGANVLTF.

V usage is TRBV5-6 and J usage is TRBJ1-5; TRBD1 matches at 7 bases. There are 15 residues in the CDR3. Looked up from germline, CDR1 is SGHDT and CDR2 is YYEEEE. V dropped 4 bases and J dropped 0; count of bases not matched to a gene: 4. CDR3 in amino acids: CASSRTGDSNQPQHF. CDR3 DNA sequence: TGTGCCAGCAGCAGAACAGGGGATAGCAATCAGCCCCAGCATTTT.

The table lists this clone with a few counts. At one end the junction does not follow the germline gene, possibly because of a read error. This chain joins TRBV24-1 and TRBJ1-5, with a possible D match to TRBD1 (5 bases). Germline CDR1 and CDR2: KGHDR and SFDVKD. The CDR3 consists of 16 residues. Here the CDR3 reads CATSGVDIDSNQPQHF. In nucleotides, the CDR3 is TGCGCCACCAGTGGTGTGGACATTGATAGCAATCAGCCCCAGCATTTT.

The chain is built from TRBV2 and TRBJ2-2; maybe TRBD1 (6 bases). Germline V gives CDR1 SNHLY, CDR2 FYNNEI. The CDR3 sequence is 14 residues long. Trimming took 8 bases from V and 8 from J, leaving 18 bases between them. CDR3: CASRTVTEWGELFF. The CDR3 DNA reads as TGTGCCAGCCGGACAGTCACTGAGTGGGGGGAGCTGTTTTTT.

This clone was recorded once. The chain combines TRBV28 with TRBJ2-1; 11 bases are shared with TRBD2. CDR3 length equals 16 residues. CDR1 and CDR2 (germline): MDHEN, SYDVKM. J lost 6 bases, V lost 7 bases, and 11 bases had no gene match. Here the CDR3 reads CASNAQGTSGGNEQFF. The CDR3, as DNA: TGTGCCAGCAACGCCCAGGGAACTAGCGGGGGCAATGAGCAGTTCTTC.

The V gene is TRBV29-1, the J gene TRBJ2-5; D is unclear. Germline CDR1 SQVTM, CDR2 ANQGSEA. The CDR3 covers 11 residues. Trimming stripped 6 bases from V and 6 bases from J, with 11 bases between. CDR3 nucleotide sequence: TGCAGCGTCACTCTAAGCCAGACCCAGTACTTC. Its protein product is CSVTLSQTQYF.

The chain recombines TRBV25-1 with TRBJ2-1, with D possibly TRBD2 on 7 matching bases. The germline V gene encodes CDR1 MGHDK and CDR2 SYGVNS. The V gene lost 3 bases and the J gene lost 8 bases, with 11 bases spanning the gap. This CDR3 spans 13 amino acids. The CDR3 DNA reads TGTGCCAGCAGTGAGGGGAGGGGGTATGAGCAGTTCTTC. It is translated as CASSEGRGYEQFF.

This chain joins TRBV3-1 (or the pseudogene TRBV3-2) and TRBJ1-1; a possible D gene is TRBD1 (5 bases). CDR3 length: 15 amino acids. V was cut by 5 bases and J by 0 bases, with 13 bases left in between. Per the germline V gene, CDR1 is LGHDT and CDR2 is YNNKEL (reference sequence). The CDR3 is CASSALQDMNTEAFF. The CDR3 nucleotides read TGTGCCAGCAGCGCCCTACAGGACATGAACACTGAAGCTTTCTTT.

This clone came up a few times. CDR3 sequence reads: CASSLNQGLNFEQYF. In DNA form, the CDR3 reads TGCGCCAGCAGCTTGAACCAGGGTCTCAATTTCGAGCAGTACTTC. This chain links TRBV5-1 with TRBJ2-7, with D perhaps TRBD1 (5 bases). The CDR3 contains 15 residues. Per germline, CDR1 SGHRS and CDR2 YFSETQ. Trimming left V 1 base short and J 6 bases short, with 17 bases between.

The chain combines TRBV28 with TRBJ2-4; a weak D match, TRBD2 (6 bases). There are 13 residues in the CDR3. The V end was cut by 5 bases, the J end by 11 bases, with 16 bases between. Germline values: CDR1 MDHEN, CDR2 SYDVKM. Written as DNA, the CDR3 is TGTGCCAGCAGTCGAGAGGAGGGCCTTTTTCAGTACTTC. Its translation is CASSREEGLFQYF.

Here the CDR3 reads CALTTGTGGTGELFF. CDR3 in DNA: TGTGCCCTAACAACAGGGACAGGAGGCACCGGGGAGCTGTTTTTT. The chain recombines TRBV11-2 with TRBJ2-2; 8 bases map to TRBD1. V lost 11 bases, J lost 4 bases, and 12 bases stayed unmatched. The CDR3 is 15 amino acids. Germline CDR1 is SGHAT and CDR2 is FQNNGV.

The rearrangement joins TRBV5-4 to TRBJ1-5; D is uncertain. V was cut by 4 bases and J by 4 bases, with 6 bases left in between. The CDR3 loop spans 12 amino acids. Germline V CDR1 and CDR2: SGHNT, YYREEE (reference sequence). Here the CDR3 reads CASSRDNQPQHF. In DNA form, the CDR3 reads TGTGCCAGCAGCCGGGATAATCAGCCCCAGCATTTT.

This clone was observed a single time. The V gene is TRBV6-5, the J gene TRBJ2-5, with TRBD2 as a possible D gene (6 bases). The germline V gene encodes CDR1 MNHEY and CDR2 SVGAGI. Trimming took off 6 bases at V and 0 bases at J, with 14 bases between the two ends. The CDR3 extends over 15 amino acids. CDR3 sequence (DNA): TGTGCCAGCAGCGTTACCCGGGACTACCAAGAGACCCAGTACTTC. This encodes CASSVTRDYQETQYF.

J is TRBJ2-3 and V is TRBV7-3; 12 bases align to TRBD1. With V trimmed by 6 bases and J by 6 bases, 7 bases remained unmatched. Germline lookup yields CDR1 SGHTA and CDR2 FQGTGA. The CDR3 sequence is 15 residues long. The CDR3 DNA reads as TGTGCCAGCAGTCCCGCGGGACAGGGGGCGGATACGCAGTATTTT. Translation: CASSPAGQGADTQYF.

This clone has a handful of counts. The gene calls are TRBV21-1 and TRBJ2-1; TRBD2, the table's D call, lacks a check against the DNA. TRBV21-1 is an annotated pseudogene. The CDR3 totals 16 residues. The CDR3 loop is CASSKELSGVYNEQFF. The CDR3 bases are TGTGCCAGCAGCAAAGAGTTGTCGGGTGTCTACAATGAGCAGTTCTTC.

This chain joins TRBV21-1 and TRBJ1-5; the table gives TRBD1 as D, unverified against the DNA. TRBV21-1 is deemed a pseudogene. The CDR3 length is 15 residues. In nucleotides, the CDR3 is TGTGCCAGCAGCATGCTCCAGGGGGGAAGGCAGCCCCAGCATTTT. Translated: CASSMLQGGRQPQHF.

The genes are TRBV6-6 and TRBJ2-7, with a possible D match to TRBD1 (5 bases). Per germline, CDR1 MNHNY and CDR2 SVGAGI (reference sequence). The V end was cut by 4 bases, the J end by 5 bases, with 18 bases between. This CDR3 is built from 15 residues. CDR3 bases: TGTGCCAGCAGTTGGACCGTCGGCAGGGTCCACGAGCAGTACTTC. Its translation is CASSWTVGRVHEQYF.

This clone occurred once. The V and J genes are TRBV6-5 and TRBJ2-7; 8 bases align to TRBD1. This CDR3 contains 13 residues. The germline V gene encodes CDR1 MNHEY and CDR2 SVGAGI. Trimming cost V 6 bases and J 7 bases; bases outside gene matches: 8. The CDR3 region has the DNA TGTGCCAGCAGCCCGCAGGGGGCTCGAGAGCAGTACTTC. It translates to CASSPQGAREQYF.

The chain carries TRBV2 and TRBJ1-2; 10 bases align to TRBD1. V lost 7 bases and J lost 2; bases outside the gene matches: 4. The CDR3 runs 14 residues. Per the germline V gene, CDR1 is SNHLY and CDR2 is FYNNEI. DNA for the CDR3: TGTGCCAGCACTAGGGACAGGGGAAACTATGGCTACACCTTC. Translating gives CASTRDRGNYGYTF. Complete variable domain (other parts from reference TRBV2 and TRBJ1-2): EPEVTQTPSHQVTQMGQEVILRCVPISNHLYFYWYRQILGQKVEFLVSFYNNEISEKSEIFDDQFSVERPDGSNFTLKIRSTKLEDSAMYFCASTRDRGNYGYTFGSGTRLTVV.

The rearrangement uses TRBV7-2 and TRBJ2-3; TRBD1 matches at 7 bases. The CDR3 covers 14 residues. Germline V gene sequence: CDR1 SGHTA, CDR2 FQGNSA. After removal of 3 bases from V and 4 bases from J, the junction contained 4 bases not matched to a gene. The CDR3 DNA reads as TGTGCCAGCAGCTTGACAGGGTGGCCAGATACGCAGTATTTT. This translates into CASSLTGWPDTQYF.

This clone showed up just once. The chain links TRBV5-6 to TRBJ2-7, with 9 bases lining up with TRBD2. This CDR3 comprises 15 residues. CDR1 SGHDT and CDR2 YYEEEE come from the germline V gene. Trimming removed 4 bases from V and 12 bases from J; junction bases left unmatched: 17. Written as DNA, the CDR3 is TGTGCCAGCAGCCCAATTAGCGGGAGTGGAAGAACGTGGTACTTC. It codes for CASSPISGSGRTWYF.

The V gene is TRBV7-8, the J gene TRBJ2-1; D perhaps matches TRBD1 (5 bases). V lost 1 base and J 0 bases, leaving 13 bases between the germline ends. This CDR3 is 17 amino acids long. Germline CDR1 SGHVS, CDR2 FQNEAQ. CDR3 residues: CASSLGRVGHSYNEQFF. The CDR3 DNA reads TGTGCCAGCAGCTTAGGAAGGGTAGGACACTCCTACAATGAGCAGTTCTTC.

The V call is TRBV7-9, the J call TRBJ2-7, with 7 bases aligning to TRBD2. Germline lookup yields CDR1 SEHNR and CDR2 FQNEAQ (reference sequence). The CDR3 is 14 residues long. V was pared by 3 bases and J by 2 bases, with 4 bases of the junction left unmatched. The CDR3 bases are TGTGCCAGCAGCTTGAGCGGGATAACCTACGAGCAGTACTTC. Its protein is CASSLSGITYEQYF. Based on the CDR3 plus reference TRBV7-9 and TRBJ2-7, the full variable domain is DTGVSQNPRHKITKRGQNVTFRCDPISEHNRLYWYRQTLGQGPEFLTYFQNEAQLEKSRLLSDRFSAERPKGSFSTLEIQRTEQGDSAMYLCASSLSGITYEQYFGPGTRLTVT.

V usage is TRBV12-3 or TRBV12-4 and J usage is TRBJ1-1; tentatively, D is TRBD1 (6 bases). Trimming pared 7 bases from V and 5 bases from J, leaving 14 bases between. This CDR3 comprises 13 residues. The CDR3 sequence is CASTLDRYTEAFF. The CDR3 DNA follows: TGTGCCAGCACCCTGGACAGATATACTGAAGCTTTCTTT.